The next 7 T cell receptor beta chains were all read from a single sample in a study of CXCR3-negative and CXCR3-positive naive CD8 T cells. Libraries were UMI-labeled 5' RACE TRB cDNA. TCRdb reprocessed the 5' RACE reads, with one entry per CDR3 protein and no DNA. This sample contains roughly 89,000 distinct CDR3 sequences. The specimen was naive CXCR3- CD8+ T cells from blood. Subset described: CD45RO-CCR7+CD27+CD95- naive CD8+ T cells lacking CXCR3 (TNR3-). All receptors come from a human donor in good health. Some clones in this sample may be carry-over from other donors' samples.

This chain uses TRBV7-6 with TRBJ1-5. CDR1 SGHVS and CDR2 FNYEAQ come from the germline V gene. The CDR3 is 16 residues long. This CDR3 is CASSLGPAEGNQPQHF. Full variable domain (rest looked up from reference TRBV7-6 and TRBJ1-5): GAGVSQSPRYKVTKRGQDVALRCDPISGHVSLYWYRQALGQGPEFLTYFNYEAQQDKSGLPNDRFSAERPEGSISTLTIQRTEQRDSAMYRCASSLGPAEGNQPQHFGDGTRLSIL.

The rearrangement joins TRBV29-1 to TRBJ2-1; TCRdb picks TRBD2, but there is no DNA to check that call. Germline lookup yields CDR1 SQVTM and CDR2 ANQGSEA. The CDR3 extends over 15 amino acids. Here the CDR3 reads CSVRGGLAGGNEQFF.

This chain joins TRBV7-9 and TRBJ1-2. This CDR3 contains 14 residues. Germline CDR1 and CDR2: SEHNR and FQNEAQ (reference sequence). The CDR3 region is CASSSVLNNYGYTF.

The rearrangement links TRBV12-3 or TRBV12-4 to TRBJ2-2; the TRBD1 assignment by TCRdb is unverifiable without DNA. CDR3 length: 15 amino acids. This CDR3 reads CASSFDRAMTGELFF.

The chain carries TRBV20-1 and TRBJ2-5; the D call of TRBD2 rests on TCRdb alone, since no DNA is present to check it. Germline values: CDR1 DFQATT, CDR2 SNEGSKA (reference sequence). This CDR3 has 18 amino acids. The CDR3 spells CSARRLAGALEYQETQYF.

The chain is built from TRBV7-8 and TRBJ2-3; TCRdb names TRBD2, which stays unverified in the absence of DNA. Germline-derived CDR1 and CDR2 are SGHVS and FQNEAQ. This CDR3 region has 15 residues. The CDR3 reads CASIAGERATDTQYF.

The rearrangement joins TRBV12-3 or TRBV12-4 to TRBJ2-2; with no DNA, the TCRdb D assignment of TRBD1 cannot be verified. CDR3 size: 16 residues. The CDR3: CASSLPGDRATGELFF.